Each of the 3 T cell receptor beta chains below was sequenced from the same sample in a study of early T cells in non-severe SARS-CoV-2 infection. TCRdb passed the 5' RACE reads through MiXCR, listing each CDR3 protein once. This sample yields more than 55,000 distinct CDR3 sequences, of which about 12% are seen a single time; about 9.3% belongs to the top ten. The sample in question was whole blood, obtained at baseline. Receptor source: an adult who was a healthcare worker with PCR-confirmed SARS-CoV-2 infection or an uninfected control (not recorded which).

This rearrangement joins TRBV9 to TRBJ2-7; D is ambiguous. This CDR3 comprises 12 residues. In germline, CDR1 is SGDLS, CDR2 YYNGEE. Trimming cost V 1 base and J 6 bases, with 8 bases left between them. The CDR3 DNA reads TGTGCCAGCAGCGTATACGGGCGCGAGCAGTACTTC. Translated, it gives CASSVYGREQYF.

This clonotype was detected a few times. The chain couples TRBV5-1 to TRBJ2-1, with D unclear. This CDR3 is built from 13 residues. Trimming shortened V by 0 bases and J by 4 bases, and 5 bases separated the two germline ends. Germline CDR1 reads SGHRS; CDR2 reads YFSETQ. The CDR3 reads CASSLVAYNEQFF. CDR3 nucleotide sequence: TGCGCCAGCAGCTTGGTGGCGTACAATGAGCAGTTCTTC.

This clonotype was observed a few times. The CDR3 protein is CASSAMNREETQYF. CDR3 sequence (DNA): TGTGCCAGCAGTGCGATGAACCGAGAAGAGACCCAGTACTTC. This sequence joins TRBV2 and TRBJ2-5; D unresolved. The V end was cut by 4 bases, the J end by 3 bases, with 12 bases between. Germline CDR1 and CDR2: SNHLY and FYNNEI. CDR3 length equals 14 residues. Combining the CDR3 with reference TRBV2 and TRBJ2-5 gives the whole variable domain EPEVTQTPSHQVTQMGQEVILRCVPISNHLYFYWYRQILGQKVEFLVSFYNNEISEKSEIFDDQFSVERPDGSNFTLKIRSTKLEDSAMYFCASSAMNREETQYFGPGTRLLVL.